Sequencing of this TCR beta chain was carried out in a study of cytomegalovirus exposure and HLA in healthy donors. Use of 60 Vbeta and 13 Jbeta primers characterized the PCR. Some clones are missing from TCRdb's copy, which holds only in-frame ones; the method was immunoSEQ multiplex PCR. Reported are fewer than 85,000 clones; the ten largest clones contain about 5%. CDR1 is KGHSH, CDR2 LQKENI, per germline. After removal of 2 bases from V and 1 base from J, the junction contained 4 bases not matched to a gene. This CDR3 is 16 amino acids long. A word on this clone: Its antigen is not identified.

Study-wide points: A list of 150 to 200 TCR beta chains associated with cytomegalovirus was given. Later, TCR association rates were found to vary by HLA locus, highest for DRB1 and lowest for HLA-C. Previously analyzed data showed that most TCR beta V segments were productive at a frequency of about 87% or about 30%.

This sequence originates from a man younger than 40 in good health and CMV-seronegative. The source material was PBMCs. This chain joins TRBV18 and TRBJ2-7; TRBD2 matches 11 bases. The CDR3 region has the DNA TGTGCCAGCTCACCAGGGGGGACTAGCGGTTCCTACGAGCAGTACTTC. Protein sequence: CASSPGGTSGSYEQYF.